This section outlines one T cell receptor (beta chain) sequence together with its context. Fresh peripheral blood, 9.5 to 10 ml of it, supplied the PBMCs. The data are from a study of T cells in Graves' hyperthyroidism and ophthalmopathy. RNA transcripts provided the source from which TCR beta CDR3 regions were amplified. Using the HTBI primer set, a first-round RT-PCR was run on the TCR CDR3. TCRdb used MiXCR to reprocess the multiplex PCR reads, holding one entry per CDR3 protein. The data hold 27,000 or so distinct CDR3 sequences, with roughly 45% observed a single time. The receptor comes from a woman aged 25 to 39 with Graves' hyperthyroidism. Sequences were obtained from blood.

The CDR3 DNA sequence: TGTGCCAGCAGCCGGATACAGGGTACAGATCAGCAGTTCTTC. Translation: CASSRIQGTDQQFF. The gene calls are TRBV5-5 and TRBJ2-1; tentatively, D is TRBD1 (6 bases). The CDR3 has 14 amino acids. V was trimmed by 4 bases and J by 11 bases, leaving 19 bases between them. Germline-derived CDR1 and CDR2 are SGHKS and YYEKEE (reference sequence).